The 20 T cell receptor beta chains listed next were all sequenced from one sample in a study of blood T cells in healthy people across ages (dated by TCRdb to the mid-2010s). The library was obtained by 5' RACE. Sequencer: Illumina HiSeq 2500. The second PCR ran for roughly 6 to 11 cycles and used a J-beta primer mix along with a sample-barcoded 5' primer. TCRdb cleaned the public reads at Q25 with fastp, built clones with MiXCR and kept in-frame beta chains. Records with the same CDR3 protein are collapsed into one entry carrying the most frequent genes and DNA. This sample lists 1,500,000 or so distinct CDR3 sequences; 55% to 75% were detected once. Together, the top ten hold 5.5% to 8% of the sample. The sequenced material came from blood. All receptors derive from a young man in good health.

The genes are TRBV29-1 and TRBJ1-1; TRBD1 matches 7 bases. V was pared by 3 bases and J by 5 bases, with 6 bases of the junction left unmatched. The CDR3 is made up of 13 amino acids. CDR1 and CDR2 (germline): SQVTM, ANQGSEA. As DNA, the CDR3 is TGCAGCGTTGAGGGAGGGGGCTGGACTGAAGCTTTCTTT. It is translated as CSVEGGGWTEAFF. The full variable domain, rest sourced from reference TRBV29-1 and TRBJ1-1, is SAVISQKPSRDICQRGTSLTIQCQVDSQVTMMFWYRQQPGQSLTLIATANQGSEATYESGFVIDKFPISRPNLTFSTLTVSNMSPEDSSIYLCSVEGGGWTEAFFGQGTRLTVV.

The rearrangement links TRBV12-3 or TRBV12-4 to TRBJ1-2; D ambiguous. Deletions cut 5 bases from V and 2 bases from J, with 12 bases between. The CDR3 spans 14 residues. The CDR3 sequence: CASSVSGSNYGYTF. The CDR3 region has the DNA TGTGCCAGCAGTGTTAGTGGAAGCAACTATGGCTACACCTTC.

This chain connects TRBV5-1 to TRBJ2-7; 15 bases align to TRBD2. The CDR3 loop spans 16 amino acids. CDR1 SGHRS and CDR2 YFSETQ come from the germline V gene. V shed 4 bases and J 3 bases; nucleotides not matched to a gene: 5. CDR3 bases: TGCGCCAGCAGCCCGGGACTAGCGGGAGGAAACTACGAGCAGTACTTC. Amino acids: CASSPGLAGGNYEQYF.

CDR3 nucleotide sequence: TGTGCCAGCAGTTCCCTCGGGACAGGGGTTCACGAGCAGTACTTC. Its translation is CASSSLGTGVHEQYF. This rearrangement joins TRBV27 to TRBJ2-7, with 10 positions matching TRBD1. Germline trimming cut 4 bases from V and 5 bases from J; bases unmatched to any gene: 8. The CDR3 consists of 15 residues. The germline gives CDR1 MNHEY, CDR2 SMNVEV (reference sequence).

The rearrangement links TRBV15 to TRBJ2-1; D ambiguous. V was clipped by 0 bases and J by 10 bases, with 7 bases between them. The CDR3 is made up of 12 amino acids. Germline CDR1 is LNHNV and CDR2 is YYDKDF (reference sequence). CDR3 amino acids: CATSRDQQEQFF. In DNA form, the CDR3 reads TGTGCCACCAGCAGAGATCAACAGGAGCAGTTCTTC.

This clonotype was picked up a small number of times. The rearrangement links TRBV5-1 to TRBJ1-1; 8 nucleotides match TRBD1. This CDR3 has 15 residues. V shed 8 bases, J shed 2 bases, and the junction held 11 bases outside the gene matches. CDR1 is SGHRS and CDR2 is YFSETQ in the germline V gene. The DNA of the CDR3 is TGCGCCAGTTCTCTGCAGGGGGCTGCTAACACTGAAGCTTTCTTT. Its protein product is CASSLQGAANTEAFF.

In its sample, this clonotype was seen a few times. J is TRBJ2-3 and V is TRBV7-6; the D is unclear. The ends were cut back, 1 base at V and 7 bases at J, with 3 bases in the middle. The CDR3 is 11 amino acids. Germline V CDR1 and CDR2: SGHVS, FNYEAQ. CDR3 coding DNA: TGTGCCAGCAGCTTAGACAATACGCAGTATTTT. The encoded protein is CASSLDNTQYF.

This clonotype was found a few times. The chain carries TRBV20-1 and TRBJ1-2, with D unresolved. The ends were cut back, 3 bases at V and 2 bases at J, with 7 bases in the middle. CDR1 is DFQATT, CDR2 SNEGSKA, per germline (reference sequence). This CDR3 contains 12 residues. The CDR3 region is CSARPTNYGYTF. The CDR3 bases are TGCAGTGCTAGGCCGACGAACTATGGCTACACCTTC.

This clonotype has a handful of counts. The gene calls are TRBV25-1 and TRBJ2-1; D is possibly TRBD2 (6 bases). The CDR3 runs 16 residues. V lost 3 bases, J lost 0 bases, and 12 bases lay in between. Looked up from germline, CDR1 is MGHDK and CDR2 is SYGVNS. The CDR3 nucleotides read TGTGCCAGCAGTGATTCTCGGGGGAGCTCCTACAATGAGCAGTTCTTC. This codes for CASSDSRGSSYNEQFF.

CDR3 in amino acids: CASSLPTGSSYNEQFF. Here the CDR3 DNA reads TGTGCCAGCAGCTTACCTACAGGAAGCTCCTACAATGAGCAGTTCTTC. The chain links TRBV7-9 to TRBJ2-1; D is possibly TRBD1 (5 bases). The germline V and J ends were trimmed by 2 bases and 0 bases, with 11 bases remaining between them. The CDR3 extends over 16 amino acids. Germline assignment: CDR1 SEHNR and CDR2 FQNEAQ (reference sequence).

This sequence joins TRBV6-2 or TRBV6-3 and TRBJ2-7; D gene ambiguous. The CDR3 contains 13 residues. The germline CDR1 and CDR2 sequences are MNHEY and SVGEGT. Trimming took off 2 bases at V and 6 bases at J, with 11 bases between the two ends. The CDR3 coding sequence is TGTGCCAGCAGTTACCTCCCGATAAGCGAGCAGTACTTC. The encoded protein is CASSYLPISEQYF.

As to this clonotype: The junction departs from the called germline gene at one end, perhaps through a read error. CDR3 loop: CASSLDRADSGANVLTF. The CDR3 DNA is TGCGCCAGCAGTTTGGACAGGGCGGACTCTGGGGCCAACGTCCTGACTTTC. V and J are TRBV5-1 and TRBJ2-6, with 8 positions matching TRBD1. Looked up from germline, CDR1 is SGHRS and CDR2 is YFSETQ. CDR3 length: 17 amino acids. Filled out from reference TRBV5-1 and TRBJ2-6, the complete variable domain reads KAGVTQTPRYLIKTRGQQVTLSCSPISGHRSVSWYQQTPGQGLQFLFEYFSETQRNKGNFPGRFSGRQFSNSRSEMNVSTLELGDSALYLCASSLDRADSGANVLTFGAGSRLTVL.

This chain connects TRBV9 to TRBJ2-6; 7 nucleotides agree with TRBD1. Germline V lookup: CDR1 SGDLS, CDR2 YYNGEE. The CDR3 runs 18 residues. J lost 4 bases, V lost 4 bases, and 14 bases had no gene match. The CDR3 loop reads CASSQMNRGRSGANVLTF. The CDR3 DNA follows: TGTGCCAGCAGCCAAATGAACAGGGGACGGTCCGGGGCCAACGTCCTGACTTTC.

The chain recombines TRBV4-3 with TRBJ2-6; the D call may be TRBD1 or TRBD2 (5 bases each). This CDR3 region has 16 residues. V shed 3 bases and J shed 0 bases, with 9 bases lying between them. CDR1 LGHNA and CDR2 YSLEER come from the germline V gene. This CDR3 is CASSQGVLSGANVLTF. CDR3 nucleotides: TGCGCCAGCAGCCAGGGGGTTCTCTCTGGGGCCAACGTCCTGACTTTC.

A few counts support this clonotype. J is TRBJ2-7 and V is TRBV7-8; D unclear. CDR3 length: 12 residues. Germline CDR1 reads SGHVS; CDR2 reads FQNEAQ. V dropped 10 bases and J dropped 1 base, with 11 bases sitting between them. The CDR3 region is CAISNLSYEQYF. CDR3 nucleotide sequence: TGTGCCATTTCTAACTTGTCCTACGAGCAGTACTTC.

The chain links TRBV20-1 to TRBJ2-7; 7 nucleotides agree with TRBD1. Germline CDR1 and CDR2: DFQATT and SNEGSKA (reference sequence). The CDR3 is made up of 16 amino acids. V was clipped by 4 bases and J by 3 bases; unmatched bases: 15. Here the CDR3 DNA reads TGCAGTGCTACCATACCCGGGACAGCTGAAATCTACGAGCAGTACTTC. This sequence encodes CSATIPGTAEIYEQYF.

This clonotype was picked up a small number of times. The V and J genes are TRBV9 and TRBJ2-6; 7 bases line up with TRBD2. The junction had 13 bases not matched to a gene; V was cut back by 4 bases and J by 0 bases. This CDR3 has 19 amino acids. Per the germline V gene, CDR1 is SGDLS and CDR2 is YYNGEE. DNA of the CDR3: TGTGCCAGCAGCCGTGCGCCCGGACTAGGAAGCTCTGGGGCCAACGTCCTGACTTTC. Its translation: CASSRAPGLGSSGANVLTF. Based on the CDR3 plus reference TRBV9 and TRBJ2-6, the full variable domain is DSGVTQTPKHLITATGQRVTLRCSPRSGDLSVYWYQQSLDQGLQFLIQYYNGEERAKGNILERFSAQQFPDLHSELNLSSLELGDSALYFCASSRAPGLGSSGANVLTFGAGSRLTVL.

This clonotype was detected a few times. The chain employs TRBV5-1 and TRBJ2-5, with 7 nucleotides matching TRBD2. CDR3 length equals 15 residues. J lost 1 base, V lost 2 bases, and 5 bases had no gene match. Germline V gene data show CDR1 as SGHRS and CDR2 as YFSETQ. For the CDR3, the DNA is TGCGCCAGCAGCTTTGAAGCGGGGCGCCAAGAGACCCAGTACTTC. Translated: CASSFEAGRQETQYF.

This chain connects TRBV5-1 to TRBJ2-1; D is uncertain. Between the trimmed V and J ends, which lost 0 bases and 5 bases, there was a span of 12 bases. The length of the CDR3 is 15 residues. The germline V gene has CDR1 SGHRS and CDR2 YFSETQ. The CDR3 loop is CASSLEAGLNNEQFF. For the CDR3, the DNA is TGCGCCAGCAGCTTGGAGGCAGGCCTCAACAATGAGCAGTTCTTC.

In DNA, the CDR3 is TGTGCCAGCAGCCCCCGGGACTTCCAGGACTACGAGCAGTACTTC. Amino acids: CASSPRDFQDYEQYF. This chain connects TRBV4-2 to TRBJ2-7; possibly TRBD2 for D (6 bases). CDR1 and CDR2 (germline): LGHNA, YNFKEQ. The length of the CDR3 is 15 residues. The germline V and J ends were trimmed by 4 bases and 3 bases, with 16 bases remaining between them.